This TCR beta chain was sequenced during a study of T cells in Graves' hyperthyroidism and ophthalmopathy. The sample holds many counts of this clonotype. Its target is unknown. The CDR3 regions of TCR beta were amplified from RNA transcripts. Initially, a first-round RT-PCR of the TCR CDR3 employed the HTBI primer set. From the multiplex PCR reads, TCRdb called clonotypes with MiXCR, one entry per CDR3 protein. In the table there are about 570,000 distinct CDR3 sequences, 46% of which are singletons. Study-wide results and caveats: Ophthalmopathy onset followed model prediction by a median roughly 6 months. Expanded thyroid clonotypes (above 0.001) were mostly also found in blood.

The CDR3 consists of 15 residues. CDR1 is MNHNY, CDR2 SVGAGI, per germline (reference sequence). V was trimmed by 0 bases and J by 5 bases, leaving 10 bases between them. The study based diagnoses on clinical symptoms, serum thyroxine and TRAb, thyroid ultrasound and orbital computed tomography. The rearrangement uses TRBV6-6 and TRBJ2-2, with D tentatively TRBD2 (6 bases). The sequencing input was peripheral blood or thyroid tissue (not recorded which). The receptor was isolated from an adult woman with Graves' disease, either hyperthyroidism or ophthalmopathy (not recorded which). The CDR3: CASSYSGGITGELFF. DNA of the CDR3: TGTGCCAGCAGTTACTCGGGGGGTATAACCGGGGAGCTGTTTTTT.